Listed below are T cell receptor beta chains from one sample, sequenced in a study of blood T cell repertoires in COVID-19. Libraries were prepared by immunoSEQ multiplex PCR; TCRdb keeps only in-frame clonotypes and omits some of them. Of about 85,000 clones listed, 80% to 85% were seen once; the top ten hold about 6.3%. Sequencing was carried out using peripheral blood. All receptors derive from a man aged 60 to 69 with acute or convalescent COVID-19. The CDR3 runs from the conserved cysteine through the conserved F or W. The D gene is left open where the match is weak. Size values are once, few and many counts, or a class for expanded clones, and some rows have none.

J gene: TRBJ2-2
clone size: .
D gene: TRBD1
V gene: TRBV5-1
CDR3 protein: CASSSQGAGNTGELFF
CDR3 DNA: TGCGCCAGCAGCTCCCAGGGGGCGGGTAACACCGGGGAGCTGTTTTTT

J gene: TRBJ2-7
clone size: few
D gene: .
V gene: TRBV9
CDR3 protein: CASSVGSGAAYEQYF
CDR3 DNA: TGTGCCAGCAGCGTAGGGTCTGGGGCCGCCTACGAGCAGTACTTC

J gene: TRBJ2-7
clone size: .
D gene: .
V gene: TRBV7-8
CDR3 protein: CASSLEDRGYEQYF
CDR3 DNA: TGTGCCAGCAGCTTAGAAGATCGAGGCTACGAGCAGTACTTC

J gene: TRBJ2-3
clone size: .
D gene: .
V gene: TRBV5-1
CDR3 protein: CASSLESSTDTQYF
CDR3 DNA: TGCGCCAGCAGCTTGGAGAGTAGCACAGATACGCAGTATTTT

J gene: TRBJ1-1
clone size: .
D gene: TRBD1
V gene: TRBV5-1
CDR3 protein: CASSLSGQGSNFNTEAFF
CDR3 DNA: TGCGCCAGCAGCTTGTCGGGACAGGGTTCGAATTTTAACACTGAAGCTTTCTTT

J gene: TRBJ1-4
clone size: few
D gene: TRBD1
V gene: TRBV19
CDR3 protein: CASSIGGRGYEKLFF
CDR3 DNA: TGTGCCAGTAGTATAGGTGGCAGGGGGTATGAAAAACTGTTTTTT

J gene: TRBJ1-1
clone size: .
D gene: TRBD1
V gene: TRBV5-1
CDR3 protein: CASSPFGQGMNTEAFF
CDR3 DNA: TGCGCCAGCAGCCCCTTCGGACAGGGCATGAACACTGAAGCTTTCTTT

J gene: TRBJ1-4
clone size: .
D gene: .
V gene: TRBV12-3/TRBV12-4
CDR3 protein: CASSLGSTEKLFF
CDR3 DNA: TGTGCCAGCAGCCTGGGCTCTACTGAAAAACTGTTTTTT

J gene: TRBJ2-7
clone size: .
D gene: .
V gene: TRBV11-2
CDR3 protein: CASSLGRWQEEQYF
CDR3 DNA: TGTGCCAGCAGCTTAGGACGCTGGCAGGAAGAGCAGTACTTC

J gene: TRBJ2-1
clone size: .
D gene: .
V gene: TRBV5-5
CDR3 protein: CASSLVGGVGEQFF
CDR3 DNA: TGTGCCAGCAGCTTGGTCGGGGGAGTAGGTGAGCAGTTCTTC

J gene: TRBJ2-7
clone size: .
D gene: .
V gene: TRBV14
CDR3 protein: CASSQPGVRSYEQYF
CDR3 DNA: TGTGCCAGCAGCCAACCCGGGGTGAGGTCCTACGAGCAGTACTTC

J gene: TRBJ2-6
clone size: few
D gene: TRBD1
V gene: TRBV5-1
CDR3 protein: CASSLGTGGGVGANVLTF
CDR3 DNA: TGCGCCAGCAGCTTAGGGACAGGGGGCGGGGTTGGGGCCAACGTCCTGACTTTC

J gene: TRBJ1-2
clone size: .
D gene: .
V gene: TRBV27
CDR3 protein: CASSDSHYGYTF
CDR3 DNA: TGTGCCAGCAGTGACAGTCACTATGGCTACACCTTC

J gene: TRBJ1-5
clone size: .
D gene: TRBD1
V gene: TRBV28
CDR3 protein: CASGLQGANQPQHF
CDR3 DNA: TGTGCCAGCGGCTTACAGGGGGCGAATCAGCCCCAGCATTTT

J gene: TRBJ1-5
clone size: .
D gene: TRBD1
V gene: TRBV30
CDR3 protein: CAWSSGGVQQPQHF
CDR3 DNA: TGTGCCTGGAGCTCAGGGGGCGTTCAACAGCCCCAGCATTTT

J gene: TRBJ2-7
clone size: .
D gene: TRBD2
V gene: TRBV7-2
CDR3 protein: CASSMHWTSGSYEQYF
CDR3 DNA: TGTGCCAGCAGCATGCATTGGACTAGCGGCTCCTACGAGCAGTACTTC

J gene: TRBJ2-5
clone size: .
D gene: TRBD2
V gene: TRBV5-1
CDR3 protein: CASSASGGAETQYF
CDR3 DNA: TGCGCCAGCAGCGCTAGCGGGGGGGCGGAGACCCAGTACTTC

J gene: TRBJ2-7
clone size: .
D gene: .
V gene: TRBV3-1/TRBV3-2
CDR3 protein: CASAPLQFTDFHEQYF
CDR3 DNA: TGTGCCAGCGCTCCCCTCCAATTCACAGATTTCCACGAGCAGTACTTC

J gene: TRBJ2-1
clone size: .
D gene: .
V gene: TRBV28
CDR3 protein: CASSETESYNEQFF
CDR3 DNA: TGTGCCAGCAGTGAGACAGAGTCCTACAATGAGCAGTTCTTC

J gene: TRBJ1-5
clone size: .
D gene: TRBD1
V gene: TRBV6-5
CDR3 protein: CASSYKQGMNQPQHF
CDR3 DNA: TGTGCCAGCAGTTATAAACAGGGGATGAATCAGCCCCAGCATTTT

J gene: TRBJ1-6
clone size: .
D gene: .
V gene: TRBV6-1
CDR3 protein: CASSEAPGYADVWSPLHF
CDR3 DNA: TGTGCCAGCAGTGAAGCGCCAGGGTACGCCGATGTCTGGTCACCCCTCCACTTT

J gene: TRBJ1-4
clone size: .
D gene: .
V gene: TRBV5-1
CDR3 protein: CASSLVPSKNEKLFF
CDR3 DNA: TGCGCCAGCAGCTTGGTCCCGAGTAAAAATGAAAAACTGTTTTTT

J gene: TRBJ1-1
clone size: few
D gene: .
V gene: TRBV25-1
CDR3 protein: CASSDCWGVGGEAFF
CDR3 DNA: TGTGCCAGCAGTGATTGCTGGGGGGTGGGAGGTGAAGCTTTCTTT

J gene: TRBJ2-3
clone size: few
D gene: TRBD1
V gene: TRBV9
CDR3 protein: CASSGGTGAGDTQYF
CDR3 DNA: TGTGCCAGCAGCGGTGGAACAGGGGCAGGAGATACGCAGTATTTT

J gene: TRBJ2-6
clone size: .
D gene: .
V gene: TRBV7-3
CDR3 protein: CASSQGDTGANVLTF
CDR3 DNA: TGTGCCAGCAGCCAAGGGGATACCGGGGCCAACGTCCTGACTTTC

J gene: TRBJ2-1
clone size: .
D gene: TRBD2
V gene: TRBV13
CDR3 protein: CASSPEGLAGSNEQFF
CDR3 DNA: TGTGCCAGCAGCCCAGAGGGACTAGCGGGATCTAATGAGCAGTTCTTC

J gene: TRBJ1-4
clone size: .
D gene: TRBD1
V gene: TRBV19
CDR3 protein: CASSPSGTGREKLFF
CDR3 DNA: TGTGCCAGTAGTCCCTCCGGGACAGGGCGCGAAAAACTGTTTTTT

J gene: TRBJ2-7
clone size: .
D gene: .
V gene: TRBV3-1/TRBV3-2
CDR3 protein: CASSQARDEQYF
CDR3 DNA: TGTGCCAGCAGCCAAGCCAGGGACGAGCAGTACTTC

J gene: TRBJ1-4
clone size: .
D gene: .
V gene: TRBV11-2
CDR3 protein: CASSLGRGKLLDEKLFF
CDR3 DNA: TGTGCCAGCAGCTTAGGGAGAGGGAAATTGCTTGACGAAAAACTGTTTTTT

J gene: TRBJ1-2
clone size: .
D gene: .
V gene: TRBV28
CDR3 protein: CASSFSLEGYTF
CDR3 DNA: TGTGCCAGCAGTTTCTCTCTGGAGGGCTACACCTTC

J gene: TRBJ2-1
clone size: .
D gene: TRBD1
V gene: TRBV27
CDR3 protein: CASSLGTGGGKGEQFF
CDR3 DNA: TGTGCCAGCAGTCTGGGGACAGGGGGTGGTAAGGGTGAGCAGTTCTTC

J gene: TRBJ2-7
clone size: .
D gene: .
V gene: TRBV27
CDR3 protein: CASSLARAGEQYF
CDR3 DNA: TGTGCCAGCAGTTTGGCCAGGGCGGGAGAGCAGTACTTC

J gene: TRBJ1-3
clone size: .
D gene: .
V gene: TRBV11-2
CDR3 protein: CASRDIGTSGNTIYF
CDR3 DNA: TGTGCCAGCAGGGACATCGGGACATCTGGAAACACCATATATTTT

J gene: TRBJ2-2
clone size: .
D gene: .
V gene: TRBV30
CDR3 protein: CAWTHMGGAGELFF
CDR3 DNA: TGTGCCTGGACCCACATGGGGGGAGCTGGGGAGCTGTTTTTT

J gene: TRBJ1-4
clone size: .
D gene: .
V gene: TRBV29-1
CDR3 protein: CSVVDMINEKLFF
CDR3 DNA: TGCAGCGTTGTGGACATGATTAATGAAAAACTGTTTTTT

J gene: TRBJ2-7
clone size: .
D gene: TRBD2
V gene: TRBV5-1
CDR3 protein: CASSFSWTSGGSTYEQYF
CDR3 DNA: TGCGCCAGCAGCTTCTCTTGGACTAGCGGGGGTTCGACCTACGAGCAGTACTTC

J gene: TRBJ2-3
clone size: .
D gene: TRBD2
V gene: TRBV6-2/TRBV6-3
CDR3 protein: CASSQTSGGLSGDTQYF
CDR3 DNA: TGTGCCAGCAGTCAGACTAGCGGGGGTCTGAGCGGCGATACGCAGTATTTT

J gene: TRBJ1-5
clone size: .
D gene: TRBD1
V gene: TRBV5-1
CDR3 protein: CASSLAGGSNQPQHF
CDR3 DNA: TGCGCCAGCAGCTTGGCAGGGGGAAGCAATCAGCCCCAGCATTTT

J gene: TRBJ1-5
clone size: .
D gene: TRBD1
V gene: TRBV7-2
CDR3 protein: CASSLWYHRGNQPQHF
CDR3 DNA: TGTGCCAGCAGCTTATGGTATCACAGGGGGAATCAGCCCCAGCATTTT

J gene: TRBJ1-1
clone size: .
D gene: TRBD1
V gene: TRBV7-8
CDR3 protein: CASSSTGGTMNTEAFF
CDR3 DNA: TGTGCCAGCAGCTCTACAGGGGGTACCATGAACACTGAAGCTTTCTTT

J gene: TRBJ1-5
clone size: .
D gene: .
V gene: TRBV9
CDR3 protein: CASSVGLQQPQHF
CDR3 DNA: TGTGCCAGCAGCGTAGGTTTGCAGCAGCCCCAGCATTTT

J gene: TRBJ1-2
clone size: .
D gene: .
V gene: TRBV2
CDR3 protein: CASNAEDYGYTF
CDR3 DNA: TGTGCCAGCAACGCAGAGGACTATGGCTACACCTTC

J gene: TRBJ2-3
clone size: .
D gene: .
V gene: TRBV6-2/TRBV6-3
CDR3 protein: CASSYTSTDTQYF
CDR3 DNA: TGTGCCAGCAGTTACACTAGCACAGATACGCAGTATTTT

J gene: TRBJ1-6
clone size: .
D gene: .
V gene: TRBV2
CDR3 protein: CASIQQQGWDSPLHF
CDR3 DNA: TGTGCCAGCATCCAACAGCAGGGCTGGGATTCACCCCTCCACTTT